The clone carrying this T cell receptor (beta chain) appeared a single time. The source of the sample is a study of OX40 agonist ivuxolimab in advanced cancers. TCRdb keeps only in-frame clones here, not all; method: immunoSEQ multiplex PCR. The sample contains 65,000 to 100,000 clones, about 85% of which appear only once. The source was CD4+ or CD8+ T cells sorted from blood, collected in a trial of the OX40 agonist ivuxolimab. This TCR was sampled from an adult with an advanced solid tumor such as melanoma, head and neck, liver or kidney cancer.

In DNA, the CDR3 is TGTGCCAGCAGCCCCGGGACTAGCGGGTCCTACGAGCAGTACTTC. Translation gives CASSPGTSGSYEQYF. The rearrangement joins TRBV7-6 to TRBJ2-7; 12 bases match TRBD2. Unmatched junction bases numbered 3, after V lost 5 bases and J lost 1 base. Germline V gives CDR1 SGHVS, CDR2 FNYEAQ. The CDR3 runs 15 residues.